Below, 6 T cell receptor beta chains from the same sample are listed, as sequenced in a study of T-cell memory formation after mild COVID-19. From the 5' RACE reads, TCRdb called clonotypes with MiXCR, one entry per CDR3 protein. Of nearly 5,000 distinct CDR3 sequences listed, around two fifths are singletons. The specimen sequenced was PBMCs or a T cell subset sorted from them (not recorded which). The receptors come from an adult who had mild COVID-19 (a few samples of this study predate the infection). Cell type and time point are not known.

This clonotype rates as medium-sized. The V gene is TRBV28, the J gene TRBJ2-1; 7 bases are shared with TRBD1. Germline loops: CDR1 MDHEN, CDR2 SYDVKM. The CDR3 is made up of 13 amino acids. The trim removed 9 bases at V and 11 bases at J, leaving 13 bases unmatched. CDR3 sequence (DNA): TGTGCCAGTCTCCGGGACAGCCCATATCAGCAGTTCTTC. It codes for CASLRDSPYQQFF.

This clonotype is judged medium-sized. This sequence joins TRBV19 and TRBJ2-7; TRBD1 or TRBD2 may be the D gene (5 bases each). The germline gives CDR1 LNHDA, CDR2 SQIVND (reference sequence). The length of the CDR3 is 16 residues. V was shortened by 0 bases and J by 2 bases, with 14 bases between the two germline ends. The CDR3 here is CASSIDVEGDPYEQYF. The CDR3 DNA follows: TGTGCCAGTAGTATAGATGTTGAAGGGGACCCCTACGAGCAGTACTTC.

This chain connects TRBV7-9 to TRBJ2-7, with 9 positions matching TRBD1. The CDR3 spans 18 residues. V trimming: 5 bases; J trimming: 2 bases; junction bases outside the gene matches: 16. CDR1 and CDR2 (germline): SEHNR, FQNEAQ (reference sequence). The CDR3 DNA follows: TGTGCCAGCAGCCTTAGCCTGATCCGGGACAGGGAAACCTACGAGCAGTACTTC. Translation gives CASSLSLIRDRETYEQYF.

This clonotype rates as medium-sized (0.01 to 0.1%). This chain joins TRBV7-2 and TRBJ2-7; 9 bases agree with TRBD2. Germline-derived CDR1 and CDR2 are SGHTA and FQGNSA. The CDR3 spans 16 residues. Trimming removed 1 base from V and 0 bases from J; junction bases left unmatched: 4. This CDR3 is CASSLVGGGASYEQYF. In DNA, the CDR3 is TGTGCCAGCAGCTTAGTGGGCGGGGGGGCCTCCTACGAGCAGTACTTC.

Judged by abundance, this clonotype is medium-sized. The V call is TRBV15, the J call TRBJ2-3; TRBD1 aligns across 7 bases. CDR1 is LNHNV and CDR2 is YYDKDF in the germline V gene (reference sequence). This CDR3 region has 16 residues. V trimming: 1 base; J trimming: 2 bases; junction bases outside the gene matches: 6. CDR3 nucleotides: TGTGCCACCAGCAGAGGCGAGGACAGGACCACAGATACGCAGTATTTT. This encodes CATSRGEDRTTDTQYF.

The chain combines TRBV7-7 with TRBJ2-7, with a tentative D call TRBD2 (5 bases). V lost 5 bases and J 4 bases, leaving 12 bases between the germline ends. CDR3 length: 13 residues. Germline loops: CDR1 SSHAT, CDR2 FNYEAQ (reference sequence). The CDR3 DNA follows: TGTGCCAGCAGCCAAAGCGAGGGATACGAGCAGTACTTC. It codes for CASSQSEGYEQYF.